This T cell receptor (beta chain) was captured by sequencing in a study of blood T cells in healthy people across ages. General study findings and limits: Long-lived donors carried more naive CD4+ cells and greater diversity than aged donors. Donor CMV infection status was unknown, possibly confounding age-related changes in expanded clonotypes.

Individuals who donated were healthy Caucasians from Russia aged roughly 6 to 90. This CDR3 spans 12 amino acids. The germline V and J ends were trimmed by 8 bases and 0 bases, with 8 bases remaining between them. CDR1 is MNHEY, CDR2 SVGEGT, per germline. Using a J-beta primer mix together with a sample-barcoded 5' primer, a second PCR was run for roughly 6 to 11 cycles. TCRdb re-derived calls from the 5' RACE reads in MiXCR, one entry per CDR3 protein. The table shows about 1.8 million distinct CDR3 sequences, with about 50% occurring only once. Remarks on this clonotype: Antigen specificity is unknown.

Specimen: blood. The receptor was isolated from a woman in her thirties or forties in good health. The V and J genes are TRBV6-2 or TRBV6-3 and TRBJ2-7, with D maybe TRBD1 (5 bases). CDR3 sequence reads: CASRQSSYEQYF. The DNA of the CDR3 is TGTGCCAGCCGACAGAGCTCCTACGAGCAGTACTTC.